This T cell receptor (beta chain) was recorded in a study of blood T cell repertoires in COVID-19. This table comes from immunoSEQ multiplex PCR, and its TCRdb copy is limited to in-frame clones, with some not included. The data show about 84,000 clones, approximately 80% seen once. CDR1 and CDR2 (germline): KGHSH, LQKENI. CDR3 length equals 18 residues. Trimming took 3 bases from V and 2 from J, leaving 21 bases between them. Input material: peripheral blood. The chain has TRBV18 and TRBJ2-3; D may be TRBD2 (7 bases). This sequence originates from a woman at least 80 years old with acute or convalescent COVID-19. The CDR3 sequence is CASSPAGASSRNTDTQYF. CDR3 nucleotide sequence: TGTGCCAGCTCACCCGCGGGGGCTAGCTCACGTAACACAGATACGCAGTATTTT.